The T cell receptor beta chain under discussion was sequenced for a study of T cells in Graves' hyperthyroidism and ophthalmopathy. About the study: Prior to any treatment, at the point of initial diagnosis, peripheral blood was collected.

This clonotype was seen a few times. Antigen specificity is unknown. Researchers took RNA transcripts and amplified the TCR beta CDR3 regions from them. The TCR CDR3 first-round RT-PCR relied on the HTBI primer set. Each CDR3 protein is one row after TCRdb ran MiXCR on the multiplex PCR reads. The profile shows a few hundred thousand distinct CDR3 sequences, about 15% of them singletons. When ophthalmopathy did not progress within 18 months, Graves' hyperthyroidism was considered stable. The study, taken as a whole, reports: Blood held most thyroid clonotypes expanded above 0.001 frequency. Ophthalmopathy was predicted by the model a median of roughly 6.6 months ahead of onset.

There are 19 residues in the CDR3. Losses at the gene ends were 6 bases for V and 1 base for J; bases not matched to a gene: 13. In germline, CDR1 is MNHNS, CDR2 SASEGT. This TCR derives from a woman aged 30 to 39 with Graves' hyperthyroidism. Sequencing was done on a sample of blood. V is TRBV6-1 and J is TRBJ2-5, with TRBD2 matching 14 bases. This chain's CDR3 is CASRPDWGTSGRGQETQYF. The CDR3 DNA is TGTGCCAGCAGACCGGACTGGGGGACTAGCGGGAGAGGCCAAGAGACCCAGTACTTC.